This TCR beta chain was observed in a study of blood T cell repertoires in COVID-19. A few counts support this clone. Using immunoSEQ multiplex PCR, the repertoire was profiled, and TCRdb retains in-frame clones only, with some absent. The sample includes a few hundred thousand clones, approximately 88% seen only once; the top ten take about 2.9%. Enrolled through a virtual design, the participants were between roughly 18 and 90 years of age and came from about two dozen US areas. People in the exposed group encountered a COVID-19 case within 2 weeks before entering the study. Germline assignment: CDR1 LNHNV and CDR2 YYDKDF (reference sequence). The length of the CDR3 is 14 residues. Trimming removed 4 bases from V and 0 bases from J, with 9 bases in between.

This sequence joins TRBV15 and TRBJ1-1, with D possibly being TRBD1 (6 bases). This TCR derives from a woman aged 35 to 49 who had been exposed to COVID-19. What was sequenced was PBMCs or T cells enriched from blood (not recorded which). CDR3 DNA: TGTGCCACCAGCAACGACAGGATGAACACTGAAGCTTTCTTT. Amino acids: CATSNDRMNTEAFF.